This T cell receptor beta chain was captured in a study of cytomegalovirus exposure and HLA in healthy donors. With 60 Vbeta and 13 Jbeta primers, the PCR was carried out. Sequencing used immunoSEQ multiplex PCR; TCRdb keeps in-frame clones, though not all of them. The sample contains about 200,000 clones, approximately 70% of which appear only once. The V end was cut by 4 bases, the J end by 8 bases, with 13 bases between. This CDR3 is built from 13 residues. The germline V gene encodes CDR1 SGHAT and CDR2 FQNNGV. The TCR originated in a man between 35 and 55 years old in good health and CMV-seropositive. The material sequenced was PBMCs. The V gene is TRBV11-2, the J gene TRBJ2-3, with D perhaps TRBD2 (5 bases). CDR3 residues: CASSSSPGGTQYF. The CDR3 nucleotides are TGTGCCAGCAGCTCCTCACCCGGAGGTACGCAGTATTTT.